This passage covers 15 T cell receptor beta chains from one sample sequenced in a study of human T cells and chemical hapten exposure. TCRdb redid the calling of the RACE reads with MiXCR, one entry per CDR3 protein. The repertoire holds 70,000 to 100,000 distinct CDR3 sequences, with about 6.8% as singletons. Time point given: patch test 1, 2 weeks after DPC sensitization. Treatment specified: therapeutic diphenylcyclopropenone sensitization with weekly scalp DPC. The material sequenced was whole blood, taken in connection with sensitization to the hapten diphenylcyclopropenone (DPC). All receptors derive from a woman aged 25 to 39 with alopecia areata. Some clones in this sample may be carry-over from other donors' samples.

J is TRBJ1-1 and V is TRBV12-3 or TRBV12-4; 11 nucleotides agree with TRBD1. There are 15 residues in the CDR3. V shed 7 bases and J 3 bases; nucleotides not matched to a gene: 7. The CDR3 spells CASNPLGQGDTEAFF. In DNA form, the CDR3 reads TGTGCCAGCAATCCCCTGGGACAGGGGGACACTGAAGCTTTCTTT.

This clonotype was detected many times. J is TRBJ2-7 and V is TRBV12-5, with unresolved D. Germline V CDR1 and CDR2: LGHNT, FRNRAP. The length of the CDR3 is 11 residues. The V and J ends lost 0 bases and 7 bases respectively, with 4 bases between them. This chain's CDR3 is CASGLVREQYF. The CDR3 region has the DNA TGTGCTAGTGGTTTGGTGAGGGAGCAGTACTTC.

In this sample, this clonotype turned up many times. The chain employs TRBV6-4 and TRBJ2-4; possible D gene TRBD2, 6 bases. The CDR3 totals 14 residues. CDR1 is MRHNA, CDR2 SNTAGT, per germline. The chain's CDR3 is CASSPAGSSDIQYF. The CDR3 nucleotides are TGTGCGAGCTCCCCGGCGGGGAGTTCGGACATTCAGTACTTC.

This chain links TRBV29-1 with TRBJ1-1; D may be TRBD1 (6 bases). The germline V gene has CDR1 SQVTM and CDR2 ANQGSEA. The V end was cut by 3 bases, the J end by 4 bases, with 18 bases between. This CDR3 is 15 amino acids long. DNA of the CDR3: TGCAGCGTTGAGTTCAGACAGGCCCTGAGCACTGAAGCTTTCTTT. Its translation is CSVEFRQALSTEAFF.

This clonotype was seen a handful of times. The rearrangement uses TRBV18 and TRBJ2-5; D is possibly TRBD1 or TRBD2 (5 bases each). CDR3 size: 13 residues. V lost 2 bases to trimming and J lost 3 bases, with 7 bases between them. Germline CDR1 reads KGHSH; CDR2 reads LQKENI. The CDR3 spells CASSPRGEETQYF. The CDR3, as DNA: TGTGCCAGCTCACCAAGAGGGGAAGAGACCCAGTACTTC.

V and J are TRBV12-3 or TRBV12-4 and TRBJ2-1, with a weak D call TRBD2 (5 bases). The CDR3 contains 16 residues. The ends were cut back, 6 bases at V and 0 bases at J, with 15 bases in the middle. The CDR3 protein is CASRRAGLSSYNEQFF. DNA of the CDR3: TGTGCCAGCAGACGGGCGGGTCTTAGCTCCTACAATGAGCAGTTCTTC.

The chain employs TRBV6-5 and TRBJ2-6; unclear D gene. The CDR3 length is 15 residues. The V end lost 6 bases, the J end lost 1 base, and 10 bases lay between the germline ends. The germline CDR1 and CDR2 sequences are MNHEY and SVGAGI. The CDR3 protein is CASSWTVSGANVLTF. CDR3 DNA sequence: TGTGCCAGCAGCTGGACCGTGTCTGGGGCCAACGTCCTGACTTTC.

This clonotype has at least ten counts. The gene calls are TRBV20-1 and TRBJ1-1, with D possibly TRBD1 on 6 matching bases. Trimming pared 3 bases from V and 3 bases from J, leaving 11 bases between. The CDR3 sequence is 13 residues long. The germline CDR1 and CDR2 sequences are DFQATT and SNEGSKA (reference sequence). The CDR3 DNA sequence: TGCAGTGCTAGTCAGGACAGCTACACTGAAGCTTTCTTT. Protein product: CSASQDSYTEAFF.

This clonotype was seen at least ten times. This chain links TRBV20-1 with TRBJ2-7; D tentatively fits TRBD1 or TRBD2 (7 bases each). From germline, CDR1 is DFQATT and CDR2 SNEGSKA (reference sequence). Trimming left V 3 bases short and J 4 bases short, with 16 bases between. This CDR3 has 14 amino acids. The CDR3 loop is CSARILRGGYEQYF. The CDR3 DNA reads as TGCAGTGCTAGGATTCTCAGGGGGGGATACGAGCAGTACTTC.

This clonotype was seen repeatedly, ten times or more. The chain carries TRBV12-3 or TRBV12-4 and TRBJ2-3; 7 bases fit TRBD1. J lost 1 base, V lost 6 bases, and 16 bases had no gene match. CDR3 length: 18 residues. CDR3 nucleotides: TGTGCCAGCAGCCGATCGTTATCTCGACAGGGCGGCACAGATACGCAGTATTTT. Amino acid sequence: CASSRSLSRQGGTDTQYF.

This clonotype was detected many times. This chain links TRBV2 with TRBJ2-3; D gene unclear. CDR1 is SNHLY and CDR2 is FYNNEI in the germline V gene. The CDR3 extends over 13 amino acids. The V end was cut by 5 bases, the J end by 1 base, with 7 bases between. CDR3 sequence: CASSMIGTDTQYF. In DNA, the CDR3 is TGTGCCAGCAGTATGATCGGCACAGATACGCAGTATTTT. The variable domain in full, with the rest retrieved from reference TRBV2 and TRBJ2-3, is EPEVTQTPSHQVTQMGQEVILRCVPISNHLYFYWYRQILGQKVEFLVSFYNNEISEKSEIFDDQFSVERPDGSNFTLKIRSTKLEDSAMYFCASSMIGTDTQYFGPGTRLTVL.

This clonotype has a handful of counts. The gene calls are TRBV27 and TRBJ1-6, with D unclear. Trimming removed 0 bases at V and 10 bases at J, with 10 bases between. The CDR3 covers 14 residues. Germline V gives CDR1 MNHEY, CDR2 SMNVEV (reference sequence). The CDR3 nucleotides are TGTGCCAGCAGTTTATCGGGCCAACGGTCACCCCTCCACTTT. This translates into CASSLSGQRSPLHF.

The table lists this clonotype with a few counts. The J gene is TRBJ1-3, the V gene TRBV13, with no clear D. The CDR3 runs 14 residues. CDR1 is PRHDT, CDR2 FYEKMQ, per germline (reference sequence). V was cut by 2 bases and J by 4 bases, with 9 bases left in between. The CDR3 sequence is CASSLSASGNTIYF. The CDR3 DNA sequence: TGTGCCAGCAGCTTATCGGCTTCGGGAAACACCATATATTTT.

This clonotype was detected many times. This chain connects TRBV10-3 to TRBJ2-1; D is perhaps TRBD1 or TRBD2 (7 bases each). CDR1 ENHRY and CDR2 SYGVKD come from the germline V gene. This CDR3 spans 16 amino acids. V dropped 4 bases and J dropped 5 bases, with 18 bases sitting between them. This CDR3 is CAISARGAGDHNEQFF. DNA of the CDR3: TGTGCCATCAGTGCCAGGGGGGCGGGGGACCACAATGAGCAGTTCTTC.

In its sample, this clonotype was seen many times. The chain recombines TRBV7-3 with TRBJ2-3, with TRBD1 matching over 8 bases. This CDR3 spans 16 amino acids. V shed 4 bases and J 8 bases; nucleotides not matched to a gene: 14. The germline V gene has CDR1 SGHTA and CDR2 FQGTGA. In DNA form, the CDR3 reads TGTGCCAGCAGCTCCGGGACAGGCGACTCACGGGGTACGCAGTATTTT. This gives the protein CASSSGTGDSRGTQYF.